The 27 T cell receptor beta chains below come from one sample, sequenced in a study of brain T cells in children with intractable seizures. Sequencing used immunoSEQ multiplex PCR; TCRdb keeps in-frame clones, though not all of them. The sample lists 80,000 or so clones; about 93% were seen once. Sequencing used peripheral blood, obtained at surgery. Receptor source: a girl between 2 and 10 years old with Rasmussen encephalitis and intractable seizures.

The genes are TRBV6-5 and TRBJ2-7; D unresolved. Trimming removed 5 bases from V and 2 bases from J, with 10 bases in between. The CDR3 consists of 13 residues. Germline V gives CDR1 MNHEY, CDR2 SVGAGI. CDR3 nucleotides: TGTGCCAGCAGTCGGCACGACACCTACGAGCAGTACTTC. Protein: CASSRHDTYEQYF.

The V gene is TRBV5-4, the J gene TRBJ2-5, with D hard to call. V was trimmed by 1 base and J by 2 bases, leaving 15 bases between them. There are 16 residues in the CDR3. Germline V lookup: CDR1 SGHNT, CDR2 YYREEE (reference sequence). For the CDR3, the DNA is TGTGCCAGCAGCTTGTTGAGGAACGGTTGGCAAGAGACCCAGTACTTC. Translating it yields CASSLLRNGWQETQYF.

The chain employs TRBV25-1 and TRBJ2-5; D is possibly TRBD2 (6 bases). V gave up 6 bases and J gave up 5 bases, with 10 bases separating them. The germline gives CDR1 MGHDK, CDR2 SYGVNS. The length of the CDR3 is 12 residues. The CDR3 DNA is TGTGCCAGCAGGGGACTGTTGGAGACCCAGTACTTC. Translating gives CASRGLLETQYF.

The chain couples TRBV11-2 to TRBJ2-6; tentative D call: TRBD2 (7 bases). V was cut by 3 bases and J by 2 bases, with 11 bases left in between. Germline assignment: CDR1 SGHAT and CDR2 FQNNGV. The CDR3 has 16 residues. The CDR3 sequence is CASSFAGATGANVLTF. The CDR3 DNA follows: TGTGCCAGCAGCTTCGCGGGGGCTACTGGGGCCAACGTCCTGACTTTC.

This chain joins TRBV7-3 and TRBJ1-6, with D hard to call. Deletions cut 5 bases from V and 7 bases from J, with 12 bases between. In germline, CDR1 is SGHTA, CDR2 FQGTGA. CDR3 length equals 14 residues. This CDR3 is CASSAGSGNSPLHF. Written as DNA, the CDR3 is TGTGCCAGCAGCGCGGGCTCGGGGAATTCACCCCTCCACTTT. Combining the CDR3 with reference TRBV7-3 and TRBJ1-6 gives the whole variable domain GAGVSQTPSNKVTEKGKYVELRCDPISGHTALYWYRQSLGQGPEFLIYFQGTGAADDSGLPNDRFFAVRPEGSVSTLKIQRTERGDSAVYLCASSAGSGNSPLHFGNGTRLTVT.

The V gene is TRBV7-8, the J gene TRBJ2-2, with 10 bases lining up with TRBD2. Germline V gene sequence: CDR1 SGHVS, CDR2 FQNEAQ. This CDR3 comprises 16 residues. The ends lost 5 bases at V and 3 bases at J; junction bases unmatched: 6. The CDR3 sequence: CASSPVGLADTGELFF. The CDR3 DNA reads TGTGCCAGCAGCCCAGTAGGACTAGCGGACACCGGGGAGCTGTTTTTT.

CDR3 residues: CASSTPRGRPYEQYF. The CDR3 nucleotides are TGTGCCAGCAGCACCCCCAGGGGGCGCCCCTACGAGCAGTACTTC. V gene TRBV7-9 combines with J gene TRBJ2-7; 8 bases match TRBD1. Per germline, CDR1 SEHNR and CDR2 FQNEAQ (reference sequence). The CDR3 is 15 amino acids. J gave up 2 bases and V 5 bases, and 8 bases lay outside the gene matches.

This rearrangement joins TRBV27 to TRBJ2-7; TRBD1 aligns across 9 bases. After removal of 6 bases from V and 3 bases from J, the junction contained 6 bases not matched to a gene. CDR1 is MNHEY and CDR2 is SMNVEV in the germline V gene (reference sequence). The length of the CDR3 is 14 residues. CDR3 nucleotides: TGTGCCAGCAGACTGACAGGGGGAAACTACGAGCAGTACTTC. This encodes CASRLTGGNYEQYF.

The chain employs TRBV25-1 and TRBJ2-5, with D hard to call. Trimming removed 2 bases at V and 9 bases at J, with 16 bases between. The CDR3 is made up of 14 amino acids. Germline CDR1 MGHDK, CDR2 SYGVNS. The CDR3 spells CASSEESRASAQYF. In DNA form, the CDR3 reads TGTGCCAGCAGTGAAGAGTCACGCGCGAGCGCCCAGTACTTC.

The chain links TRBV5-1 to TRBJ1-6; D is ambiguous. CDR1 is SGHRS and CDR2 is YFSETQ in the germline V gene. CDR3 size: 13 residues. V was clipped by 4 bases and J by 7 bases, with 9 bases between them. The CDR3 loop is CASSRTGNSPLHF. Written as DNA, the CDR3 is TGCGCCAGCAGCAGAACGGGGAATTCACCCCTCCACTTT. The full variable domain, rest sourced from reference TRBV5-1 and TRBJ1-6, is KAGVTQTPRYLIKTRGQQVTLSCSPISGHRSVSWYQQTPGQGLQFLFEYFSETQRNKGNFPGRFSGRQFSNSRSEMNVSTLELGDSALYLCASSRTGNSPLHFGNGTRLTVT.

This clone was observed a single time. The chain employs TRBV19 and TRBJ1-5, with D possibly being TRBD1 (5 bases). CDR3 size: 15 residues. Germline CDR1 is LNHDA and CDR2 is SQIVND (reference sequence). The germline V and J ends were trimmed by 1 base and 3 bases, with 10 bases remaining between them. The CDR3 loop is CASSIGQGDNQPQHF. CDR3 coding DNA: TGTGCCAGTAGTATAGGCCAAGGGGACAATCAGCCCCAGCATTTT.

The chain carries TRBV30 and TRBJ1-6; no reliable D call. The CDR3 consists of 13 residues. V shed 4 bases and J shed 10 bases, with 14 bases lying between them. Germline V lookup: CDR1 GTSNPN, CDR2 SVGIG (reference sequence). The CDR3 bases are TGTGCCTGGAAATCCGACCCCGGATCACCCCTCCACTTT. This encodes CAWKSDPGSPLHF.

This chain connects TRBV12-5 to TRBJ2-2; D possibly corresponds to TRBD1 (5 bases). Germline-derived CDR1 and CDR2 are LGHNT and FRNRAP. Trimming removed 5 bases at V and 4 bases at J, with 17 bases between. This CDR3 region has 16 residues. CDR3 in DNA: TGTGCTAGTGGTCTACGAGACCAGGGTGTCACCGGGGAGCTGTTTTTT. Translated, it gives CASGLRDQGVTGELFF. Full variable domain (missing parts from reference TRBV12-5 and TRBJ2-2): DARVTQTPRHKVTEMGQEVTMRCQPILGHNTVFWYRQTMMQGLELLAYFRNRAPLDDSGMPKDRFSAEMPDATLATLKIQPSEPRDSAVYFCASGLRDQGVTGELFFGEGSRLTVL.

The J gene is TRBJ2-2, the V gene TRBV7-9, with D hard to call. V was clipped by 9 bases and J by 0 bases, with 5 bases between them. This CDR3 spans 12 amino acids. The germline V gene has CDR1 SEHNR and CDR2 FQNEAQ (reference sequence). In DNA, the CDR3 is TGTGCCAGTCGAGCGAACACCGGGGAGCTGTTTTTT. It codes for CASRANTGELFF.

As DNA, the CDR3 is TGTGCCAGCTCATCCATAGGGAACACTGAAGCTTTCTTT. Its protein is CASSSIGNTEAFF. The J gene is TRBJ1-1, the V gene TRBV18, with unresolved D. This CDR3 spans 13 amino acids. CDR1 KGHSH and CDR2 LQKENI come from the germline V gene. Trimming left V 5 bases short and J 1 base short, with 8 bases between.

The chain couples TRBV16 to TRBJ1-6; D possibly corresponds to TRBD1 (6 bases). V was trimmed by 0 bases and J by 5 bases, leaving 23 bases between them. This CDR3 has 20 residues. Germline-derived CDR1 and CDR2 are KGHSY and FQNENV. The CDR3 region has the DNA TGTGCCAGCAGCCAATCATACAGGGTCCAGGCAGGGACGAATAATTCACCCCTCCACTTT. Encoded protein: CASSQSYRVQAGTNNSPLHF.

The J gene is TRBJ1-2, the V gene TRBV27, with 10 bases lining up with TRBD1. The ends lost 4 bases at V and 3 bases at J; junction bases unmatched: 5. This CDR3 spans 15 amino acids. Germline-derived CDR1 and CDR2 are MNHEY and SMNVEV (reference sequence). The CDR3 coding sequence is TGTGCCAGCAGTTCGACCGGGACAGGGGACTATGGCTACACCTTC. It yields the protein CASSSTGTGDYGYTF.

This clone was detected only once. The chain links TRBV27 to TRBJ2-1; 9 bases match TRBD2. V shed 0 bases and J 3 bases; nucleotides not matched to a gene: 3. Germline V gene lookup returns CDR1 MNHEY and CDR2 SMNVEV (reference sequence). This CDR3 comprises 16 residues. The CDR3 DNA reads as TGTGCCAGCAGTTTATCGCGGACTAGCGTCTACAATGAGCAGTTCTTC. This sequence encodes CASSLSRTSVYNEQFF.

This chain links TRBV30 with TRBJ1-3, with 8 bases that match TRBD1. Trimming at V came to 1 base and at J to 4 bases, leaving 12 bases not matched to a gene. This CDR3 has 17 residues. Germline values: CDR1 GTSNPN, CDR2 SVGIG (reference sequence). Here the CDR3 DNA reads TGTGCCTGGAGTGCCATAGGGGATAGACAGGGGGGAAACACCATATATTTT. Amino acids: CAWSAIGDRQGGNTIYF.

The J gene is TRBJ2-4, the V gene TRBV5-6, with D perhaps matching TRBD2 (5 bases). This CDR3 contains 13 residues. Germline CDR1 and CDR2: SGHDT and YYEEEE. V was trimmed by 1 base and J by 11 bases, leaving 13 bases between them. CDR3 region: CASSLSPVGVQYF. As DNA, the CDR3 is TGTGCCAGCAGCTTGAGCCCCGTCGGGGTTCAGTACTTC.

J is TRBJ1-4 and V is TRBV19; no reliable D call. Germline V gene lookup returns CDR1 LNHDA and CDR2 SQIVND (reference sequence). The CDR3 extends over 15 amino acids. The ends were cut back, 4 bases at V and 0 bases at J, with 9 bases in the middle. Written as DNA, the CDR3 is TGTGCCAGTAGTACCCGGCGCCCAACTAATGAAAAACTGTTTTTT. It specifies CASSTRRPTNEKLFF.

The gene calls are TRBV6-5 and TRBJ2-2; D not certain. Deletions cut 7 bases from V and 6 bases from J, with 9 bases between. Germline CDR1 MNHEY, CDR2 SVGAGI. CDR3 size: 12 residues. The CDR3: CASNSVAGELFF. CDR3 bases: TGTGCCAGCAACAGTGTGGCCGGGGAGCTGTTTTTT.

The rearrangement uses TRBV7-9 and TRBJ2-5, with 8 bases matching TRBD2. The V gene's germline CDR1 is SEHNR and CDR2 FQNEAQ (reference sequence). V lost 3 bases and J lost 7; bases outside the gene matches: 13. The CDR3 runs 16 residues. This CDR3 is CASSFIWTSPRRTQYF. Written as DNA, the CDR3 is TGTGCCAGCAGCTTCATCTGGACTAGCCCGCGGAGGACCCAGTACTTC.

The CDR3 reads CASSYYRGANYGYTF. The CDR3 region has the DNA TGTGCCAGCAGCTATTACAGGGGAGCTAACTATGGCTACACCTTC. The chain employs TRBV5-4 and TRBJ1-2; 7 bases are a match to TRBD1. The CDR3 runs to 15 residues. CDR1 and CDR2 (germline): SGHNT, YYREEE (reference sequence). The V gene end was trimmed by 3 bases and the J gene end by 0 bases; junction bases not matched to a gene: 5.

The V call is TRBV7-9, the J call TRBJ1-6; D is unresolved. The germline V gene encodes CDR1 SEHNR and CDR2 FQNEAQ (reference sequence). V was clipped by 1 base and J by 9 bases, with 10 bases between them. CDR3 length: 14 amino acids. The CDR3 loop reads CASSLDSRVSPLHF. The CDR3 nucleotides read TGTGCCAGCAGCTTAGACAGTAGGGTTTCACCCCTCCACTTT.

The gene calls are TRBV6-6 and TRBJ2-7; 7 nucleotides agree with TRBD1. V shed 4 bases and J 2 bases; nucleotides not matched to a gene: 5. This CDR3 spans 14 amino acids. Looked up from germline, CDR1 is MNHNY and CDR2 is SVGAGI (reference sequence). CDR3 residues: CASSSQGPAYEQYF. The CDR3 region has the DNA TGTGCCAGCAGTTCACAGGGGCCCGCCTACGAGCAGTACTTC.

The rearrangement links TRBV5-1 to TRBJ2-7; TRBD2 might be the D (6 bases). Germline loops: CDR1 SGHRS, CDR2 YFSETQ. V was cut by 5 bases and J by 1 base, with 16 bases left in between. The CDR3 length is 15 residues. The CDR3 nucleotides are TGCGCCAGCAGGGAGTGGGACTCCTATTCCTACGAGCAGTACTTC. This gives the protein CASREWDSYSYEQYF.